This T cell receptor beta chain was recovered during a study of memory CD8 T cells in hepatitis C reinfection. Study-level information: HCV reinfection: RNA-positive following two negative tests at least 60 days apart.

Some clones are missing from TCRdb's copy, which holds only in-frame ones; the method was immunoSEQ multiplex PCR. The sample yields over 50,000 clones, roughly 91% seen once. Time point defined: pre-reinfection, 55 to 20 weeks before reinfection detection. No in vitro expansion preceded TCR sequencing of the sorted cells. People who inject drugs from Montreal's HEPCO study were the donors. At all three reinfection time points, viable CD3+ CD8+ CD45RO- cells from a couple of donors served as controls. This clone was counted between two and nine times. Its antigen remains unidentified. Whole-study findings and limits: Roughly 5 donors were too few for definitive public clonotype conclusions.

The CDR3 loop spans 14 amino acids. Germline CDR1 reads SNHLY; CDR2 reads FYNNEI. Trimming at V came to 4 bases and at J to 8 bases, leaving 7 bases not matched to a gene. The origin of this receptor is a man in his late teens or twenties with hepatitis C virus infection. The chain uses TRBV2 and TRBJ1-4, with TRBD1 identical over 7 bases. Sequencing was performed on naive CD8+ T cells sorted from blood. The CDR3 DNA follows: TGTGCCAGCAGTGCCGATACAGGGGACGAAAAACTGTTTTTT. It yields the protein CASSADTGDEKLFF.